This T cell receptor (beta chain) stems from a study of blood T cell repertoires in COVID-19. Across the whole study: Donors in the United States, Italy and Spain gave samples during acute or convalescent COVID-19. From T cells, B-cell-depleted T cells, or PBMCs came the material, which was cDNA or gDNA.

In the study's own analysis: Quantification of nucleated cells was approximated via reference gene primer amplification. Using immunoSEQ multiplex PCR, the repertoire was profiled, and TCRdb retains in-frame clones only, with some absent. From that table come the V and J calls and clone size; the DNA was used to work out D and trimming. Among approximately 190,000 clones listed, 80% to 85% were seen once. This CDR3 has 16 amino acids. The V and J ends lost 3 bases and 7 bases, in that order; junction bases with no gene match: 11. The germline V gene encodes CDR1 MNHEY and CDR2 SMNVEV (reference sequence).

Sequencing was carried out using peripheral blood. The sequence was obtained from a woman in her 40s with acute or convalescent COVID-19. The chain carries TRBV27 and TRBJ1-2, with 10 positions matching TRBD1. The CDR3 here is CASSFIGTGVFLGYTF. The DNA for the CDR3 is TGTGCCAGCAGTTTTATTGGGACAGGGGTTTTCCTTGGCTACACCTTC.